This T cell receptor (beta chain) was documented in a study of OX40 agonist ivuxolimab in advanced cancers. Overall study context: The eligibility criteria allowed prior anti-PD-1, anti-PD-L1 or anti-CTLA-4 therapy, and 40% had some. Partial responses, seen in three patients, involved one hepatocellular carcinoma and two cutaneous melanomas. Whole-study findings and limits: Not determined was the antigen specificity of the expanded peripheral T cells.

Blood got drawn at baseline, again on cycle 4 day 1, and then on cycle 7 day 1. The CDR3 sequence is 15 residues long. Germline V gives CDR1 MNHNS, CDR2 SASEGT. After removal of 1 base from V and 5 bases from J, the junction contained 2 bases not matched to a gene. Clones were sequenced by immunoSEQ multiplex PCR, and TCRdb holds only the in-frame ones, with some missing. The repertoire includes 45,000 or so clones, 82% of them detected once, and approximately 2% sits in the top ten. Comments on this clone: Its target is unknown.

V and J are TRBV6-1 and TRBJ1-4; 9 positions agree with TRBD1. The sample was CD4+ or CD8+ T cells sorted from blood, taken in a trial of the OX40 agonist ivuxolimab. This receptor was taken from an adult with an advanced solid tumor such as melanoma, head and neck, liver or kidney cancer. The CDR3 loop is CASSEVGTGNEKLFF. The CDR3, as DNA: TGTGCCAGCAGTGAAGTGGGGACAGGGAATGAAAAACTGTTTTTT.